One sample yielded the 9 T cell receptor beta chains listed below, sequenced in a study of OX40 agonist ivuxolimab in advanced cancers. This table comes from immunoSEQ multiplex PCR, and its TCRdb copy is limited to in-frame clones, with some not included. The table includes over 40,000 clones, 65% to 85% detected once. Here the sequenced sample was CD4+ or CD8+ T cells sorted from blood, taken in a trial of the OX40 agonist ivuxolimab. Receptor source: an adult with an advanced solid tumor such as melanoma, head and neck, liver or kidney cancer.

The genes are TRBV2 and TRBJ2-6; no definite D call. This CDR3 is built from 15 residues. V dropped 6 bases and J dropped 0 bases, with 9 bases sitting between them. Germline-derived CDR1 and CDR2 are SNHLY and FYNNEI. The CDR3 nucleotides read TGTGCCAGCAGATTCCACCCCTCTGGGGCCAACGTCCTGACTTTC. Encoded protein: CASRFHPSGANVLTF.

This chain connects TRBV2 to TRBJ2-5, with D maybe TRBD1 (6 bases). Germline V gene sequence: CDR1 SNHLY, CDR2 FYNNEI. V dropped 8 bases and J dropped 0 bases, with 16 bases sitting between them. This CDR3 contains 15 residues. CDR3 bases: TGTGCCAGCTCCTCCTCCAGGACAGACCAAGAGACCCAGTACTTC. This gives the protein CASSSSRTDQETQYF.

The gene calls are TRBV7-6 and TRBJ2-7; 7 bases align to TRBD2. Germline CDR1 SGHVS, CDR2 FNYEAQ. The CDR3 contains 14 residues. V lost 2 bases and J lost 9; bases outside the gene matches: 10. CDR3 loop: CASSLRGDGLGQYF. CDR3 DNA: TGTGCCAGCAGCTTACGGGGGGATGGACTCGGGCAGTACTTC.

A remark on this clone: Given a much more abundant clone one base away, this may be a read error. Different DNA sequences within this sample yield the same CDR3. This chain uses TRBV29-1 with TRBJ2-7; TRBD1 matches 10 bases. CDR1 SQVTM and CDR2 ANQGSEA come from the germline V gene. The CDR3 is 13 residues long. The V gene end was trimmed by 5 bases and the J gene end by 3 bases; junction bases not matched to a gene: 4. The CDR3: CSVRTGGFYEQYF. The CDR3 bases are TGCAGCGTTAGGACAGGGGGTTTCTACGAGCAGTACTTC.

The chain has TRBV5-1 and TRBJ2-7; TRBD2 agrees at 10 bases. This CDR3 is 15 amino acids long. Germline CDR1 and CDR2: SGHRS and YFSETQ. Trimming cost V 2 bases and J 5 bases; bases outside gene matches: 7. CDR3 sequence reads: CASSFSSGSSDEQYF. The CDR3, as DNA: TGCGCCAGCAGCTTTTCTAGCGGGAGTTCTGACGAGCAGTACTTC.

The chain couples TRBV5-4 to TRBJ1-2; TRBD1 matches 8 bases. V lost 0 bases and J lost 8; bases outside the gene matches: 6. CDR1 is SGHNT, CDR2 YYREEE, per germline (reference sequence). The CDR3 runs to 14 residues. In nucleotides, the CDR3 is TGTGCCAGCAGCTTGGGGCAGGGGGCCTTCGGCTACACCTTC. Translated, it gives CASSLGQGAFGYTF.

The chain recombines TRBV11-2 with TRBJ2-1, with D unresolved. V lost 2 bases, J lost 0 bases, and 11 bases lay in between. The length of the CDR3 is 16 residues. Per germline, CDR1 SGHAT and CDR2 FQNNGV. CDR3: CASSLSAESSYNEQFF. In DNA form, the CDR3 reads TGTGCCAGCAGCTTAAGTGCGGAGAGCTCCTACAATGAGCAGTTCTTC.

V and J are TRBV7-9 and TRBJ2-5; D not resolved. The CDR3 has 13 residues. V shed 5 bases and J shed 4 bases, with 11 bases lying between them. Germline CDR1 reads SEHNR; CDR2 reads FQNEAQ (reference sequence). The CDR3 region has the DNA TGTGCCAGCAGCCTCGTCCTTGGAGAGACCCAGTACTTC. Protein: CASSLVLGETQYF.

This chain connects TRBV19 to TRBJ1-1; maybe TRBD1 (5 bases). V gave up 7 bases and J gave up 3 bases, with 18 bases separating them. This CDR3 has 15 residues. Germline V gene sequence: CDR1 LNHDA, CDR2 SQIVND (reference sequence). The CDR3 nucleotides are TGTGCCAGTACGACAGTGTGGAGAGTGGACACTGAAGCTTTCTTT. This sequence encodes CASTTVWRVDTEAFF.